The clone carrying this T cell receptor beta chain was seen only once. The CDR3 spans 16 residues. V shed 7 bases and J 1 base; nucleotides not matched to a gene: 8. Per germline, CDR1 LNHDA and CDR2 SQIVND (reference sequence). Repertoires were generated with immunoSEQ multiplex PCR, while TCRdb's copy carries only in-frame clones and drops some. The sample holds about 40,000 clones, roughly 93% seen once. This sample is drawn from a study of T cell changes during pregnancy in multiple sclerosis. J is TRBJ1-5 and V is TRBV19; TRBD1 agrees at 9 bases. The source of this sequence is a female donor with multiple sclerosis, enrolled in a pregnancy study. Sequenced material: PBMCs (not recorded whether the cells were cultured). CDR3 bases: TGTGCCAGTACGTGGGGACAGGGCTTGAGCAATCAGCCCCAGCATTTT. Encoded protein: CASTWGQGLSNQPQHF.